This T cell receptor (beta chain) was retrieved from a study of technical replicates of blood from a few donors. This clone has a single count. TCRdb's table, derived via immunoSEQ multiplex PCR, lists solely in-frame clones and lacks some. The sample lists approximately 99,000 clones; about 95% were seen once. The V and J ends lost 4 bases and 6 bases respectively, with 13 bases between them. The length of the CDR3 is 14 residues. Per germline, CDR1 KGHSH and CDR2 LQKENI. The source is a human donor in good health. The chain links TRBV18 to TRBJ1-5; D is possibly TRBD1 (5 bases). Input material: T cells isolated from PBMCs. The CDR3 DNA is TGTGCCAGCTCACGACCCGGGGGGACTCAGCCCCAGCATTTT. Amino acid sequence: CASSRPGGTQPQHF. Filled out from reference TRBV18 and TRBJ1-5, the complete variable domain reads NAGVMQNPRHLVRRRGQEARLRCSPMKGHSHVYWYRQLPEEGLKFMVYLQKENIIDESGMPKERFSAEFPKEGPSILRIQQVVRGDSAAYFCASSRPGGTQPQHFGDGTRLSIL.